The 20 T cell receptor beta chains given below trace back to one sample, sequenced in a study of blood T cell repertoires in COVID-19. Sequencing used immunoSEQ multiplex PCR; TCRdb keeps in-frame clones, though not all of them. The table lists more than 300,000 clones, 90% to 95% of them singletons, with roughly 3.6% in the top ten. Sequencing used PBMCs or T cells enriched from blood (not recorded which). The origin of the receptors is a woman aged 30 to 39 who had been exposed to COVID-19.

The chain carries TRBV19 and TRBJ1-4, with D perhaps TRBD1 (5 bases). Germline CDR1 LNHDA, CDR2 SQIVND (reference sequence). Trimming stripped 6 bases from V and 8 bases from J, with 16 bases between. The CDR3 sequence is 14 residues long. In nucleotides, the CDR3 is TGTGCCAGTAGAAATACAGGCTTGGGCGAAAAACTGTTTTTT. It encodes CASRNTGLGEKLFF.

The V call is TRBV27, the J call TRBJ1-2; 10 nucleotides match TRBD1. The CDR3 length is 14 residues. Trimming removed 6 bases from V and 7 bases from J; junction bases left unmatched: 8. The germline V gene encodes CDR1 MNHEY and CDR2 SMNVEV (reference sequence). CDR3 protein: CASSPSRDRGGYTF. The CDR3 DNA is TGTGCCAGCAGCCCCTCCCGGGACAGGGGTGGCTACACCTTC.

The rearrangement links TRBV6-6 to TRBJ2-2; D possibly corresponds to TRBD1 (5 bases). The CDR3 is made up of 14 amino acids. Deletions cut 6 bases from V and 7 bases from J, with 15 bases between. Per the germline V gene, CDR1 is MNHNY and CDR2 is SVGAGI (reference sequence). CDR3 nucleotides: TGTGCCAGCAGGGCGACAGCTCAGGGCGGGGAGCTGTTTTTT. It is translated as CASRATAQGGELFF.

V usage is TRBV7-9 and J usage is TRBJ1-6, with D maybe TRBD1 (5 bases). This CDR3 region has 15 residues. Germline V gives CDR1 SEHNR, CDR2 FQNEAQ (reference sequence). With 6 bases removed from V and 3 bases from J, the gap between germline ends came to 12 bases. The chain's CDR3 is CASRTQGDYNSPLHF. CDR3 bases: TGTGCCAGCAGGACCCAGGGTGACTATAATTCACCCCTCCACTTT.

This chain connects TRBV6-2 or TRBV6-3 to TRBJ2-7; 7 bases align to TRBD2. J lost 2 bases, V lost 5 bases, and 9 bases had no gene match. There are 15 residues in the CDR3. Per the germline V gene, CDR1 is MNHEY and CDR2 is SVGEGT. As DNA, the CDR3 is TGTGCCAGCAGTCGGGACCGGCGGGGGACCTACGAGCAGTACTTC. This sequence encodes CASSRDRRGTYEQYF.

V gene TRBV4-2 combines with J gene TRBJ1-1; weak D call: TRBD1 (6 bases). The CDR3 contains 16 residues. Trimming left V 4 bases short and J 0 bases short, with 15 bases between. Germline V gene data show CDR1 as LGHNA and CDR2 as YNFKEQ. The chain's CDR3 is CASSPLGGALNTEAFF. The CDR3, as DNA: TGTGCCAGCAGCCCCTTGGGGGGGGCACTGAACACTGAAGCTTTCTTT.

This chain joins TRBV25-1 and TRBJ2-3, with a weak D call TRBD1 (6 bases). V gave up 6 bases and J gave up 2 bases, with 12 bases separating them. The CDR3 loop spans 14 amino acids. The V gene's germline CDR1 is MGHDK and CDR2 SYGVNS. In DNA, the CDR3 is TGTGCCAGCAGGGTCAGGGGAAACACAGATACGCAGTATTTT. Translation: CASRVRGNTDTQYF.

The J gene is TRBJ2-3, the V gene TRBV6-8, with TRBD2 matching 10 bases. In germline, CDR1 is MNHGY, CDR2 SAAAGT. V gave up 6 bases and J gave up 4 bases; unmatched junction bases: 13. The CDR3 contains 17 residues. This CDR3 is CASSQAGGLPPPDTQYF. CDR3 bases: TGTGCCAGCAGCCAAGCGGGGGGGCTCCCCCCGCCAGATACGCAGTATTTT.

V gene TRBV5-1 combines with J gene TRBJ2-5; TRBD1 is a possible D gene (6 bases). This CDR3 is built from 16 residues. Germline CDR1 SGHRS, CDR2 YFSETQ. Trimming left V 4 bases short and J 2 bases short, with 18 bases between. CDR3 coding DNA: TGCGCCAGCAGCCTGGGGTTAACAGGGCAACAAGAGACCCAGTACTTC. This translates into CASSLGLTGQQETQYF. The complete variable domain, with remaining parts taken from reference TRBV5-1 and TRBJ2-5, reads KAGVTQTPRYLIKTRGQQVTLSCSPISGHRSVSWYQQTPGQGLQFLFEYFSETQRNKGNFPGRFSGRQFSNSRSEMNVSTLELGDSALYLCASSLGLTGQQETQYFGPGTRLLVL.

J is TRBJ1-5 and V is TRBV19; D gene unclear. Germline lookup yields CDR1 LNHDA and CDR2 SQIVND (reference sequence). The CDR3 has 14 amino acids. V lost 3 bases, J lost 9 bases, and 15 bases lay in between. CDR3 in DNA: TGTGCCAGTAGTATTGGAGTCTCCGGGAGGCCCCAGCATTTT. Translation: CASSIGVSGRPQHF.

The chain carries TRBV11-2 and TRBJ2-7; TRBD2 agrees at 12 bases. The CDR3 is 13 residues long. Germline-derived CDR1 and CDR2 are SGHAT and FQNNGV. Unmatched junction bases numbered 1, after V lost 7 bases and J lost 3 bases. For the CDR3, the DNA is TGTGCCAGCACACTAGCGGGGGGCTACGAGCAGTACTTC. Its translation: CASTLAGGYEQYF.

The CDR3 here is CASTHYRVRGSNTIYF. In nucleotides, the CDR3 is TGTGCCAGCACCCATTACCGGGTGCGGGGGTCAAACACCATATATTTT. This sequence joins TRBV11-2 and TRBJ1-3; TRBD1 is a possible D gene (5 bases). V was trimmed by 7 bases and J by 6 bases, leaving 22 bases between them. Germline V gene lookup returns CDR1 SGHAT and CDR2 FQNNGV. The CDR3 covers 16 residues.

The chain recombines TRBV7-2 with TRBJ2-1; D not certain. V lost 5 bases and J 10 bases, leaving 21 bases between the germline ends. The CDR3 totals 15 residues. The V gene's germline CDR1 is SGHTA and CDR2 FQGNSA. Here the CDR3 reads CASSLPGRGFGEQFF. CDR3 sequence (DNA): TGTGCCAGCAGCCTACCCGGCAGAGGTTTCGGCGAGCAGTTCTTC.

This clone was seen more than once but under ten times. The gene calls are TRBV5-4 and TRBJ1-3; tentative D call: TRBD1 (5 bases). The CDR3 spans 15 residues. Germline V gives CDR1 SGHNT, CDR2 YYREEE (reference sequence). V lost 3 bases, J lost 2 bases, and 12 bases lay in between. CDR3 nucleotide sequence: TGTGCCAGCAGCTCCCCACAGGATGCTGGAAACACCATATATTTT. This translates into CASSSPQDAGNTIYF.

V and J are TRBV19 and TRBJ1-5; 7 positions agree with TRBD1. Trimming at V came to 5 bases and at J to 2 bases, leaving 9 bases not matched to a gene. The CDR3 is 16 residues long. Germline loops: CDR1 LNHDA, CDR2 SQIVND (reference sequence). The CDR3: CASSPRQGLGNQPQHF. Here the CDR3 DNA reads TGTGCCAGTAGTCCAAGACAGGGACTAGGCAATCAGCCCCAGCATTTT.

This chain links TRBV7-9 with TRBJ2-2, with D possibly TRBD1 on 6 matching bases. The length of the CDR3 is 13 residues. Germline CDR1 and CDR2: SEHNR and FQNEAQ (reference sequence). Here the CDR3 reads CGSQGHNTGELFF. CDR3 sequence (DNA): TGTGGTTCACAGGGTCACAACACCGGGGAGCTGTTTTTT.

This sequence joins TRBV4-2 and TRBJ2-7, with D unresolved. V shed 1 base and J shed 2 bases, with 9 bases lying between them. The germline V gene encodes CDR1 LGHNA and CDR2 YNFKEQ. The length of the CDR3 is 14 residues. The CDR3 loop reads CASSQGRLTYEQYF. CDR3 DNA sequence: TGTGCCAGCAGCCAAGGGAGACTCACCTACGAGCAGTACTTC.

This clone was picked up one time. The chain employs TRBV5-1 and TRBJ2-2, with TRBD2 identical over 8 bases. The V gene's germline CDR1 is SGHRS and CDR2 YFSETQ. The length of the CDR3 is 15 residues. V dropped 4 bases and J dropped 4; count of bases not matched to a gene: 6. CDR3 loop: CASSPRTSPTGELFF. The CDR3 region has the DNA TGCGCCAGCAGCCCCCGGACTAGCCCCACCGGGGAGCTGTTTTTT.

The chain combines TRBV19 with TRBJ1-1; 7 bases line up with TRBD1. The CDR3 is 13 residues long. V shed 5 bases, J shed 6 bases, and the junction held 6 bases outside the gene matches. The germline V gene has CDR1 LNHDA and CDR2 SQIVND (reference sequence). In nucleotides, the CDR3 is TGTGCCAGTAGTGCCAGACAGGGCTCTGAAGCTTTCTTT. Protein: CASSARQGSEAFF.

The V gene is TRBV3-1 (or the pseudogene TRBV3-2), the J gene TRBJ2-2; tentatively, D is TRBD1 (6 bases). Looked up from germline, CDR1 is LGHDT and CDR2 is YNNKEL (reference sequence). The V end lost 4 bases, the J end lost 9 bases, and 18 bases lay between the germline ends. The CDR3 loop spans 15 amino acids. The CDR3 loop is CASSPSVTQGRELFF. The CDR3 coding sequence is TGTGCCAGCAGCCCCTCGGTGACACAGGGAAGGGAGCTGTTTTTT.